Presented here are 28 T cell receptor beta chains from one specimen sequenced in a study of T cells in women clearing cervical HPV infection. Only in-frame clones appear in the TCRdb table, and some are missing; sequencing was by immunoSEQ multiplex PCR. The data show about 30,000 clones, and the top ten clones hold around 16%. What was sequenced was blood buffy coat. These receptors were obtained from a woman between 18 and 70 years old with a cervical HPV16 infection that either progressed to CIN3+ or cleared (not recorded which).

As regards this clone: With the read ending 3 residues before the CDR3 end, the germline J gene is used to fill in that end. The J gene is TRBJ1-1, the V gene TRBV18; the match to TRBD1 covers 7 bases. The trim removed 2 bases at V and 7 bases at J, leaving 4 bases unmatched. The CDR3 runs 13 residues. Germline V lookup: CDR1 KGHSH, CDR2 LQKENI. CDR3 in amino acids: CASSPSGQHEAFF. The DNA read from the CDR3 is TGTGCCAGCTCACCATCGGGACAGCATGAA.

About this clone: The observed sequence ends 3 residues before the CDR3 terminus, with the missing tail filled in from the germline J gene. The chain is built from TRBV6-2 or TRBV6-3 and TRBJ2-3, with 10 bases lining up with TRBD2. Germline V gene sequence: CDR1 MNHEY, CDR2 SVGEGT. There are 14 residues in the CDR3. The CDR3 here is CASIAGGLAQTQYF. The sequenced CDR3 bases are TGTGCCAGTATAGCGGGGGGCCTAGCGCAGACG.

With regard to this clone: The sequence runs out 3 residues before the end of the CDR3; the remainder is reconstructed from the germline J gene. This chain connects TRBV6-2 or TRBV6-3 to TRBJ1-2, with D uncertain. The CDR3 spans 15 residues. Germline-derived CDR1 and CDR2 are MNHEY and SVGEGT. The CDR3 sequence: CASSTSAGPYNDYTF. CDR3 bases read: TGTGCCAGCAGTACTTCAGCGGGCCCGTACAATGAC.

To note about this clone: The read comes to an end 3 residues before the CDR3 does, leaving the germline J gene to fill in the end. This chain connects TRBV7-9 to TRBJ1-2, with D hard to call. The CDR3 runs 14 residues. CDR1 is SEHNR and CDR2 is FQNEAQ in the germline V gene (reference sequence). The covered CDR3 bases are TGTGCCAGCAGCCCTTCCTCGGGGTCAGATACC. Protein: CASSPSSGSDT. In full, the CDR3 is CASSPSSGSDTYTF.

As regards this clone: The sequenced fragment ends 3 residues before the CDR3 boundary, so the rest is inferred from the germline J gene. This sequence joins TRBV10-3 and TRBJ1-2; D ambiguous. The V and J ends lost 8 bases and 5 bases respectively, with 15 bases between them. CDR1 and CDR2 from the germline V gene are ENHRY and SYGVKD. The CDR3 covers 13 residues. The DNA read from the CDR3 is TGTGCCATCTGTCCCGGGAGGACTTATGGC. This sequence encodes CAICPGRTYG. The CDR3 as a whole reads CAICPGRTYGYTF.

CDR3 residues: CASSLAGDFSYNEQFF. The sequenced part of the CDR3 DNA is TGCGCCAGCAGCTTGGCCGGGGACTTCTCCTACAATGAG. The chain employs TRBV5-1 and TRBJ2-1; TRBD2 is a possible D gene (6 bases). The CDR3 end falls 3 residues outside the read, so it is completed with the germline J gene. CDR3 size: 16 residues. V was shortened by 0 bases and J by 0 bases, with 10 bases between the two germline ends. The V gene's germline CDR1 is SGHRS and CDR2 YFSETQ.

The CDR3 loop is CASSEGGRGLGGYTF. The part of the CDR3 DNA that was read is TGTGCCAGCAGTGAGGGTGGGAGGGGGTTGGGTGGC. The rearrangement links TRBV6-1 to TRBJ1-2; tentative D call: TRBD1 (6 bases). The read gets to within 3 residues of the CDR3 end, and the germline J gene fills in the rest. Per the germline V gene, CDR1 is MNHNS and CDR2 is SASEGT. CDR3 length: 15 amino acids. V lost 3 bases to trimming and J lost 7 bases, with 18 bases between them.

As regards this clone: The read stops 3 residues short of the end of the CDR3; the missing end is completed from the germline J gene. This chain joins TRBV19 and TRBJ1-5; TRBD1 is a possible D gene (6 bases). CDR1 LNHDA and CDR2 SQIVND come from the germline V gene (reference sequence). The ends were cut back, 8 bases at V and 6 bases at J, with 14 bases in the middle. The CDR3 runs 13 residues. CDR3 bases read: TGTGCCAGTGGGGGCAGGGTCGTTCAGCCC. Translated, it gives CASGGRVVQP. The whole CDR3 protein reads CASGGRVVQPQHF.

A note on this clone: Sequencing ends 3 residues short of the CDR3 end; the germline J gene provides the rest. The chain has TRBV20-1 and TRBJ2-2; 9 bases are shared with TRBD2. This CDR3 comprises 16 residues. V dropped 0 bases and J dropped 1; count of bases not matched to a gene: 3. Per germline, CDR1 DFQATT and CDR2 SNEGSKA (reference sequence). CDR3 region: CSARDARGGNTGELFF. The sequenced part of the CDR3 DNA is TGCAGTGCTAGAGATGCGCGGGGGGGGAACACCGGGGAG.

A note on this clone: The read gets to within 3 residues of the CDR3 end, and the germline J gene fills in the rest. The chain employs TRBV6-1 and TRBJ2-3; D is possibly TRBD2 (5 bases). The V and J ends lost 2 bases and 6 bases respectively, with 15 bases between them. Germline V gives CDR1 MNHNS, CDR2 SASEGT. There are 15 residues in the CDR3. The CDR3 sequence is CASSESLAGWDTQYF. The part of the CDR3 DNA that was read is TGTGCCAGCAGTGAATCCCTAGCCGGGTGGGATACG.

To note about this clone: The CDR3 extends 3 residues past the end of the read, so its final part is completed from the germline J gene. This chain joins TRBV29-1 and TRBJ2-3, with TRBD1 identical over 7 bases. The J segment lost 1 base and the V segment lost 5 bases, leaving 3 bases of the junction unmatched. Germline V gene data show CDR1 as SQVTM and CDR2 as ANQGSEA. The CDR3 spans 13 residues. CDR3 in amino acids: CSVRQGGTDTQYF. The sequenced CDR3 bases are TGCAGCGTTAGACAGGGTGGCACAGATACG.

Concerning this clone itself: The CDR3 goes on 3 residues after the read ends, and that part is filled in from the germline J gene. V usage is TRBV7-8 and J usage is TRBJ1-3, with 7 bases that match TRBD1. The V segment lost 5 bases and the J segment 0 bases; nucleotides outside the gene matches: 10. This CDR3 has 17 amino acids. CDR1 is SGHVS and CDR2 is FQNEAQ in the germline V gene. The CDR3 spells CASSPRGGQISGNTIYF. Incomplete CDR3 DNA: TGTGCCAGCAGCCCTAGAGGGGGACAGATCTCTGGAAACACC.

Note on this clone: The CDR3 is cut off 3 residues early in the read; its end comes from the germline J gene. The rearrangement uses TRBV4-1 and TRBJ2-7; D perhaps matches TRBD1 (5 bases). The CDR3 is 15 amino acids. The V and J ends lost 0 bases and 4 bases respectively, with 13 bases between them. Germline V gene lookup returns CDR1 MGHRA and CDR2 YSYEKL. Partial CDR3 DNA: TGCGCCAGCAGCCAAGACGACAAGGGGCAGTACGAG. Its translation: CASSQDDKGQYE. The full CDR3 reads CASSQDDKGQYEQYF.

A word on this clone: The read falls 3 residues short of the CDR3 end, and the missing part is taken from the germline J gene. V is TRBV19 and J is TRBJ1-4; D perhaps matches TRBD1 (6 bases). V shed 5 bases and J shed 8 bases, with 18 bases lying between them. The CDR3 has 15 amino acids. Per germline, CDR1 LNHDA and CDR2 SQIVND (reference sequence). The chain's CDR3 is CASSVGQFRGEKLFF. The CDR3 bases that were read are TGTGCCAGTAGTGTCGGACAATTTAGGGGGGAAAAA.

CDR3 DNA (partial): TGTGCCAGCAGGGAGCAGGGTAACTATGGC. Translation gives CASREQGNYG. The full CDR3 protein is CASREQGNYGYTF. The chain is built from TRBV28 and TRBJ1-2, with TRBD1 as a possible D gene (5 bases). From the germline J gene comes the end of the CDR3, since the read stops 3 residues before it. The CDR3 totals 13 residues. V lost 6 bases, J lost 1 base, and 9 bases lay in between. The germline V gene has CDR1 MDHEN and CDR2 SYDVKM.

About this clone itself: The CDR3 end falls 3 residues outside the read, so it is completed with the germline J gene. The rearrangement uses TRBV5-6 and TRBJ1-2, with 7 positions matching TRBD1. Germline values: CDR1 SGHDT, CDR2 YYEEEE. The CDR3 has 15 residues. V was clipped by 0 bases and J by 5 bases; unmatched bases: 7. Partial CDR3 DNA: TGTGCCAGCAGCTTGGGCTACAGGGGCCTATATGGC. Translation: CASSLGYRGLYG. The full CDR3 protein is CASSLGYRGLYGYTF. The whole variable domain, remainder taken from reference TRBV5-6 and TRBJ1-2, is DAGVTQSPTHLIKTRGQQVTLRCSPKSGHDTVSWYQQALGQGPQFIFQYYEEEERQRGNFPDRFSGHQFPNYSSELNVNALLLGDSALYLCASSLGYRGLYGYTFGSGTRLTVV.

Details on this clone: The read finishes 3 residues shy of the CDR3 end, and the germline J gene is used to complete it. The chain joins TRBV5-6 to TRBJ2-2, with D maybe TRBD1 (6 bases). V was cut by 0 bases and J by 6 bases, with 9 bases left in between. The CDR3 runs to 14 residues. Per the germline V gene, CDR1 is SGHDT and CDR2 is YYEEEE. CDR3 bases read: TGTGCCAGCAGCTTGGGACAGGTTTCCGGGGAG. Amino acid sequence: CASSLGQVSGE. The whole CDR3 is CASSLGQVSGELFF.

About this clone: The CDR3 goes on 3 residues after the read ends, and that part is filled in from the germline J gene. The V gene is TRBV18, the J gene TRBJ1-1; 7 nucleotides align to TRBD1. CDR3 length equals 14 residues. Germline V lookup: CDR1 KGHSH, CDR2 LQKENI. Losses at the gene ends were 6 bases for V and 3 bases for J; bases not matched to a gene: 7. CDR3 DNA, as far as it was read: TGTGCCAGCTCGGCCACAGGGGTTGACACTGAA. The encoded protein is CASSATGVDTE. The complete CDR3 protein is CASSATGVDTEAFF.

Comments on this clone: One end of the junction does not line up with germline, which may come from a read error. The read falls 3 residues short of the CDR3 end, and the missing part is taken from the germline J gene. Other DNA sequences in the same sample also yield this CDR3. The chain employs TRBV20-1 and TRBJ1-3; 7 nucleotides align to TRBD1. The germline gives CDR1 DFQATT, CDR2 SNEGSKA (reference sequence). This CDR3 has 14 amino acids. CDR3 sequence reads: CSAGDSYSGNTIYF. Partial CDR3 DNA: TGCAGTGCTGGGGACAGCTACTCTGGAAACACT.

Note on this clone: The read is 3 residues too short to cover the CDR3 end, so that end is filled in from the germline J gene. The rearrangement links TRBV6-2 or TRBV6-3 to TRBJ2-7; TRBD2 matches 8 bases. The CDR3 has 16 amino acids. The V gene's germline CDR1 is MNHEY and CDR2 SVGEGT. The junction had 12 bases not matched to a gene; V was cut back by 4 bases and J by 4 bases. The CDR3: CASSSRPRLASYEQYF. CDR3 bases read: TGTGCCAGCAGTTCCCGACCAAGACTAGCGAGTTACGAG.

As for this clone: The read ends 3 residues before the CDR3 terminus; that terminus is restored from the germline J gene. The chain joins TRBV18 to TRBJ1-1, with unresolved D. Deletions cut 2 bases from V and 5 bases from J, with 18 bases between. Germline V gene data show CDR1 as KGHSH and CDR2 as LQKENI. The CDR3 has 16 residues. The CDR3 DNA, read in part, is TGTGCCAGCTCACCATCAAATGGGCAGCCTTGGACTGAA. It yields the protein CASSPSNGQPWTE. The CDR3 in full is CASSPSNGQPWTEAFF.

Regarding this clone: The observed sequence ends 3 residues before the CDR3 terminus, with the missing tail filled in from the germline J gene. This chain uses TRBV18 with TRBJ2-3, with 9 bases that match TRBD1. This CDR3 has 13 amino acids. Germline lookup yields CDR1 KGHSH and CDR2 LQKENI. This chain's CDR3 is CASSTGGNQPQYF. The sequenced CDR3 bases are TGTGCCAGCTCAACAGGGGGCAATCAGCCG.

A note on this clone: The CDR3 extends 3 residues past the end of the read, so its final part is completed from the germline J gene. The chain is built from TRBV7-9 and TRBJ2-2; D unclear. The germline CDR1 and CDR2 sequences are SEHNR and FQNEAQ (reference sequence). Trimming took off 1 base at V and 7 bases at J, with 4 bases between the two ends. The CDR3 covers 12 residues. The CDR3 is CASSLVYGELFF. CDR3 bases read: TGTGCCAGCAGCTTAGTATACGGGGAG. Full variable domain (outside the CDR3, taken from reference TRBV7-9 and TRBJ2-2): DTGVSQNPRHKITKRGQNVTFRCDPISEHNRLYWYRQTLGQGPEFLTYFQNEAQLEKSRLLSDRFSAERPKGSFSTLEIQRTEQGDSAMYLCASSLVYGELFFGEGSRLTVL.

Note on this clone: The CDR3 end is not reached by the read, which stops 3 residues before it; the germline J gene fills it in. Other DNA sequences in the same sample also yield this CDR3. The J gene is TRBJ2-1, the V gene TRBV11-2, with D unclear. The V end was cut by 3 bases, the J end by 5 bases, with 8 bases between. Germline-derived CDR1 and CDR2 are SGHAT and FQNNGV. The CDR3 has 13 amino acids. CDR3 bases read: TGTGCCAGCAGCTTTTCCCGTAACAATGAG. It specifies CASSFSRNNE. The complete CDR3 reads CASSFSRNNEQFF.

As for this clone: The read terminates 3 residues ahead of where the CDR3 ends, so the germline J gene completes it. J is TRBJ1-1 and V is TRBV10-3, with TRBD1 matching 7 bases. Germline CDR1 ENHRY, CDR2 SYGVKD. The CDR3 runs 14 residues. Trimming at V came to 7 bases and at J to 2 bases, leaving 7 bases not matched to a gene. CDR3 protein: CAITRQGPNTEAFF. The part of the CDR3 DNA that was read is TGTGCCATCACTAGACAGGGACCTAACACTGAA.

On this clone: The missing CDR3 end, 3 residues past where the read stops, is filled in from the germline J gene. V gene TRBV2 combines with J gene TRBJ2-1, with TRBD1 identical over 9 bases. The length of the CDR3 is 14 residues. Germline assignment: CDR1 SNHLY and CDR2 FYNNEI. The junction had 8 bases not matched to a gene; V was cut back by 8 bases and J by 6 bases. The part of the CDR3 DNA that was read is TGTGCCAGCGGTTCGGACAGGGGTGTCAATGAG. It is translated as CASGSDRGVNE. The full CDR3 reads CASGSDRGVNEQFF.

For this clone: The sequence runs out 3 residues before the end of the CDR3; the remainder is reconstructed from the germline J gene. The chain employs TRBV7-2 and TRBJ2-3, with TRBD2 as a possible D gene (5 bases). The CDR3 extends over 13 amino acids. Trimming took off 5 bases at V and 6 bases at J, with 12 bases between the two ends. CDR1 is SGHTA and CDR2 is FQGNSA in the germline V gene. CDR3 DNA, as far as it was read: TGTGCCAGCAGCAACAACCAGCGGGATACG. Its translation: CASSNNQRDT. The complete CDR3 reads CASSNNQRDTQYF.

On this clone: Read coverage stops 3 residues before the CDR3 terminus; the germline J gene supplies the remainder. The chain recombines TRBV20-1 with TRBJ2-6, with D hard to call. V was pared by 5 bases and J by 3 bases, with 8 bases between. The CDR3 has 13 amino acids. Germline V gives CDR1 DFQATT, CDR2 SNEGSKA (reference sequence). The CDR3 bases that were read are TGCAGTGCTGCCACAAGTGGGGCCAACGTC. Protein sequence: CSAATSGANV. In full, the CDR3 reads CSAATSGANVLTF.